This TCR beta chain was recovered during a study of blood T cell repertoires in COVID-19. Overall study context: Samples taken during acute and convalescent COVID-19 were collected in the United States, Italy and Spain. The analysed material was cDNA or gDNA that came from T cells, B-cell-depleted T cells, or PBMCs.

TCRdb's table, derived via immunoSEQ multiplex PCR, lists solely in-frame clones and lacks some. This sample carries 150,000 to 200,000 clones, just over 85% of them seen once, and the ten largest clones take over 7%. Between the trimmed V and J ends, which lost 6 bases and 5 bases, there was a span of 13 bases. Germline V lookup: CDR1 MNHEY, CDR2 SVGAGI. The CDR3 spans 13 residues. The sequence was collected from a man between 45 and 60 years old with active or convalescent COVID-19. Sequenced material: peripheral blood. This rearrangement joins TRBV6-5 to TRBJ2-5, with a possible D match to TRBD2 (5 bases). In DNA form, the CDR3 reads TGTGCCAGCAGGAGGACTCTGAAGGAGACCCAGTACTTC. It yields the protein CASRRTLKETQYF.